Below are 20 T cell receptor beta chains sequenced from a single sample in a study of CD8+ T cells in alopecia areata. Reverse transcribed after extraction, RNA yielded cDNA as the sequencing template. The assay was immunoSEQ multiplex PCR, and TCRdb's table has in-frame clones only and misses some. The table has more than 150,000 clones, around 60% seen once. The sample consisted of CD4+ T cells sorted from blood, taken at week 0. The receptors shown here come from a human donor with alopecia areata.

The V and J genes are TRBV6-1 and TRBJ1-5; D is ambiguous. CDR1 and CDR2 from the germline V gene are MNHNS and SASEGT. The CDR3 is 13 residues long. The V and J ends lost 0 bases and 4 bases respectively, with 4 bases between them. The CDR3 region is CASSEARNQPQHF. In nucleotides, the CDR3 is TGTGCCAGCAGTGAAGCGAGGAATCAGCCCCAGCATTTT.

There are a few counts of this clone. The chain uses TRBV6-5 and TRBJ2-6; D gene unclear. V was shortened by 5 bases and J by 1 base, with 9 bases between the two germline ends. CDR3 length equals 15 residues. Germline values: CDR1 MNHEY, CDR2 SVGAGI. The CDR3 loop is CASSPSVSGANVLTF. DNA of the CDR3: TGTGCCAGCAGTCCTTCGGTGTCTGGGGCCAACGTCCTGACTTTC.

The table lists this clone with a few counts. The CDR3, as DNA: TGTGCCAGCAGACGGGGACAGGACAATCAGCCCCAGCATTTT. Translated, it gives CASRRGQDNQPQHF. The rearrangement links TRBV7-8 to TRBJ1-5; 8 bases agree with TRBD1. The germline CDR1 and CDR2 sequences are SGHVS and FQNEAQ. J gave up 3 bases and V 6 bases, and 4 bases lay outside the gene matches. This CDR3 spans 14 amino acids.

This chain joins TRBV7-2 and TRBJ1-6; perhaps TRBD1 as D (5 bases). V was clipped by 0 bases and J by 8 bases, with 20 bases between them. CDR1 SGHTA and CDR2 FQGNSA come from the germline V gene. The CDR3 is 18 amino acids. DNA for the CDR3: TGTGCCAGCAGCTTAGCCCCCGCACAGGCCGGTGGTTATTCACCCCTCCACTTT. It encodes CASSLAPAQAGGYSPLHF.

This clone was detected only once. DNA of the CDR3: TGTGCCAGCAGTGAATGGGCAGCGCGTTACACAGATACGCAGTATTTT. This encodes CASSEWAARYTDTQYF. The chain carries TRBV2 and TRBJ2-3, with D hard to call. Germline V lookup: CDR1 SNHLY, CDR2 FYNNEI. This CDR3 comprises 16 residues. V was trimmed by 2 bases and J by 2 bases, leaving 14 bases between them.

The gene calls are TRBV6-1 and TRBJ2-7; 12 bases are a match to TRBD1. The V segment lost 6 bases and the J segment 6 bases; nucleotides outside the gene matches: 9. This CDR3 is built from 15 residues. The germline gives CDR1 MNHNS, CDR2 SASEGT. CDR3 loop: CASRTGTGGGGEQYF. CDR3 coding DNA: TGTGCCAGCAGGACTGGGACAGGGGGCGGAGGCGAGCAGTACTTC.

The chain combines TRBV7-2 with TRBJ1-6; TRBD1 might be the D (5 bases). The CDR3 has 17 amino acids. Trimming shortened V by 5 bases and J by 3 bases, and 17 bases separated the two germline ends. Germline lookup yields CDR1 SGHTA and CDR2 FQGNSA. CDR3 protein: CASSIPGLRGYNSPLHF. In nucleotides, the CDR3 is TGTGCCAGCAGCATCCCGGGACTTCGGGGCTATAATTCACCCCTCCACTTT. Variable domain in full (rest from reference TRBV7-2 and TRBJ1-6): GAGVSQSPSNKVTEKGKDVELRCDPISGHTALYWYRQSLGQGLEFLIYFQGNSAPDKSGLPSDRFSAERTGGSVSTLTIQRTQQEDSAVYLCASSIPGLRGYNSPLHFGNGTRLTVT.

This clone was seen a handful of times. J is TRBJ2-3 and V is TRBV6-1; the D gene is possibly TRBD1 (5 bases). Trimming shortened V by 4 bases and J by 2 bases, and 16 bases separated the two germline ends. The CDR3 runs 16 residues. Looked up from germline, CDR1 is MNHNS and CDR2 is SASEGT. The CDR3 nucleotides are TGTGCCAGCAGTGTTCGGACACAACCAAACACAGATACGCAGTATTTT. It codes for CASSVRTQPNTDTQYF.

The rearrangement joins TRBV29-1 to TRBJ1-5, with TRBD1 matching over 7 bases. Per the germline V gene, CDR1 is SQVTM and CDR2 is ANQGSEA. V trimming: 7 bases; J trimming: 5 bases; junction bases outside the gene matches: 32. The CDR3 extends over 21 amino acids. In DNA, the CDR3 is TGCAGCGCTGGGGCAACGCGATGGAGGTGTAAAGGGGACAGCAAACATCAGCCCCAGCATTTT. Protein: CSAGATRWRCKGDSKHQPQHF.

The gene calls are TRBV5-1 and TRBJ1-5, with no clear D. Germline V CDR1 and CDR2: SGHRS, YFSETQ. V lost 7 bases and J lost 7, with 12 bases in between. The CDR3 spans 12 residues. Here the CDR3 DNA reads TGCGCCAGCCTCTTCCCCGAGCAGCCCCAGCATTTT. Amino acids: CASLFPEQPQHF.

For the CDR3, the DNA is TGTGCCTGTCCGAAGGGGGGGAAGCAGTTCTTC. Encoded protein: CACPKGGKQFF. The chain links TRBV30 to TRBJ2-1; D may be TRBD2 (7 bases). CDR1 GTSNPN and CDR2 SVGIG come from the germline V gene (reference sequence). CDR3 length: 11 amino acids. The V end was cut by 6 bases, the J end by 11 bases, with 14 bases between.

This clone was detected a few times. The V gene is TRBV19, the J gene TRBJ2-5; weak D call: TRBD2 (5 bases). Germline assignment: CDR1 LNHDA and CDR2 SQIVND (reference sequence). V was clipped by 3 bases and J by 4 bases, with 12 bases between them. This CDR3 is 14 amino acids long. CDR3 bases: TGTGCCAGTAGTATTACTCCTAGCAGAGAGACCCAGTACTTC. Translation: CASSITPSRETQYF.

The V and J genes are TRBV30 and TRBJ1-6; D uncertain. Germline V lookup: CDR1 GTSNPN, CDR2 SVGIG (reference sequence). The V end was cut by 8 bases, the J end by 2 bases, with 10 bases between. The CDR3 has 13 residues. The chain's CDR3 is CAGVGAYNSPLHF. CDR3 DNA sequence: TGTGCCGGGGTGGGCGCCTATAATTCACCCCTCCACTTT.

This clone has just a few counts. The chain combines TRBV9 with TRBJ1-2; the D is unclear. The CDR3 contains 13 residues. Trimming took off 0 bases at V and 4 bases at J, with 7 bases between the two ends. Germline values: CDR1 SGDLS, CDR2 YYNGEE. The CDR3 DNA reads as TGTGCCAGCAGCGTAGTGGACCTCTATGGCTACACCTTC. It yields the protein CASSVVDLYGYTF.

The rearrangement joins TRBV7-3 to TRBJ1-6, with D unclear. The CDR3 is 15 residues long. Germline V gene data show CDR1 as SGHTA and CDR2 as FQGTGA. The germline V and J ends were trimmed by 1 base and 6 bases, with 10 bases remaining between them. The chain's CDR3 is CASSLRGRGNSPLHF. For the CDR3, the DNA is TGTGCCAGCAGCTTAAGGGGTCGGGGTAATTCACCCCTCCACTTT. The complete variable domain, with remaining parts taken from reference TRBV7-3 and TRBJ1-6, reads GAGVSQTPSNKVTEKGKYVELRCDPISGHTALYWYRQSLGQGPEFLIYFQGTGAADDSGLPNDRFFAVRPEGSVSTLKIQRTERGDSAVYLCASSLRGRGNSPLHFGNGTRLTVT.

The gene calls are TRBV7-2 and TRBJ1-4; no reliable D call. Per germline, CDR1 SGHTA and CDR2 FQGNSA. The V and J ends lost 0 bases and 10 bases respectively, with 12 bases between them. The CDR3 loop spans 14 amino acids. CDR3 nucleotide sequence: TGTGCCAGCAGCTTAGCGAAAGACGCGGGAAAACTGTTTTTT. Translation gives CASSLAKDAGKLFF.

The CDR3 DNA sequence: TGTGCCACCAGCGGGGTGGGCTATGGCTACACCTTC. This codes for CATSGVGYGYTF. V is TRBV15 and J is TRBJ1-2; no firm D call. Germline V lookup: CDR1 LNHNV, CDR2 YYDKDF (reference sequence). This CDR3 has 12 amino acids. V lost 5 bases and J 4 bases, leaving 8 bases between the germline ends.

This clone was counted a single time. This chain connects TRBV25-1 to TRBJ1-6; unclear D gene. Germline loops: CDR1 MGHDK, CDR2 SYGVNS. V was pared by 3 bases and J by 6 bases, with 3 bases between. This CDR3 comprises 12 residues. CDR3 sequence reads: CASSDGNSPLHF. The CDR3 DNA sequence: TGTGCCAGCAGTGATGGTAATTCACCCCTCCACTTT.

The V call is TRBV5-1, the J call TRBJ2-1; TRBD2 matches at 9 bases. Trimming cost V 4 bases and J 9 bases; bases outside gene matches: 8. The CDR3 is made up of 14 amino acids. CDR1 is SGHRS, CDR2 YFSETQ, per germline. The CDR3 here is CASSGGGGAGEQFF. The CDR3 DNA sequence: TGCGCCAGCAGCGGTGGCGGGGGGGCCGGTGAGCAGTTCTTC.

The chain is built from TRBV14 and TRBJ2-5, with D hard to call. CDR3 length: 13 amino acids. V gave up 4 bases and J gave up 6 bases, with 12 bases separating them. Germline-derived CDR1 and CDR2 are SGHDN and FVKESK. CDR3 loop: CASSLGAQQTQYF. The CDR3 DNA reads as TGTGCCAGCAGCCTCGGTGCTCAACAGACCCAGTACTTC.